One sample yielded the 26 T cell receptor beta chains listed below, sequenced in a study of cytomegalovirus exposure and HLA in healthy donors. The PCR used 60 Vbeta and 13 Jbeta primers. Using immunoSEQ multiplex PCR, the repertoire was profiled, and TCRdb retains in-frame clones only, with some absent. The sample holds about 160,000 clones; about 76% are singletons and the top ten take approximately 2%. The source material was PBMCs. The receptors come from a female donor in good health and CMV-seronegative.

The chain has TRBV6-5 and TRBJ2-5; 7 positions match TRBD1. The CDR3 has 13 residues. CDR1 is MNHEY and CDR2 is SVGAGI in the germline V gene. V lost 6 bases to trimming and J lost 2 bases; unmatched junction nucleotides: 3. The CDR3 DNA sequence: TGTGCCAGCAGACAGGGGTATCAAGAGACCCAGTACTTC. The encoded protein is CASRQGYQETQYF.

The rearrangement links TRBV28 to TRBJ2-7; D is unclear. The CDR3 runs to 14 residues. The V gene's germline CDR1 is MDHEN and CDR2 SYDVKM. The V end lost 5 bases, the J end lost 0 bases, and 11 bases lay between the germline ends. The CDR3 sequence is CASSPPLRSYEQYF. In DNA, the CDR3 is TGTGCCAGCAGTCCTCCTTTGCGCTCCTACGAGCAGTACTTC.

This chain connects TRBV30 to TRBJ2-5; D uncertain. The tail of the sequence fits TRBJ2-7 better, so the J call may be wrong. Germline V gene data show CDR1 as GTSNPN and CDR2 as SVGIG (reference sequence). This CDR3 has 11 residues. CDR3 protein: CAWSSGHEQYF. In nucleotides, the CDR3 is TGTGCCTGGAGCTCAGGACACGAGCAGTACTTC.

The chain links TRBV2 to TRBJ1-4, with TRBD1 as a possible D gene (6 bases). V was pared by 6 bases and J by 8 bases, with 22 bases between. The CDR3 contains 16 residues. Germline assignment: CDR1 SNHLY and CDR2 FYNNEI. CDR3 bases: TGTGCCAGCAGCCGGGACACCCTTGCCAGAGGGGAAAAACTGTTTTTT. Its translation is CASSRDTLARGEKLFF.

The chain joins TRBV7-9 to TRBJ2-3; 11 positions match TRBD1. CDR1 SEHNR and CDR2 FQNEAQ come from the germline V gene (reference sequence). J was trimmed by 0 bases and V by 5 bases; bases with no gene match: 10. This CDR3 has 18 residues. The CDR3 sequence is CASSGSGTGGTSTDTQYF. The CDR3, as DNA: TGTGCCAGCAGCGGCAGCGGGACAGGGGGTACTAGCACAGATACGCAGTATTTT.

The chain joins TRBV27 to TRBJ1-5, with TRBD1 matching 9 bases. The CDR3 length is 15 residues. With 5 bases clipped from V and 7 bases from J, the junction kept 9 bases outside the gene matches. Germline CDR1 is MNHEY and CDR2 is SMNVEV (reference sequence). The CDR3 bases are TGTGCCAGCAGTCCGGACAGGGGTTCTCGGCAGCCCCAGCATTTT. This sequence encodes CASSPDRGSRQPQHF.

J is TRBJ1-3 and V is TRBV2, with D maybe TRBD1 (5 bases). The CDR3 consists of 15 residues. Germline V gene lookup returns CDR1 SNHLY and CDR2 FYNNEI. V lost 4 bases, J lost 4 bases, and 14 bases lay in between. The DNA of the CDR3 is TGTGCCAGCAGTGGTGCGGGGGTGCTGGGAAACACCATATATTTT. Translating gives CASSGAGVLGNTIYF.

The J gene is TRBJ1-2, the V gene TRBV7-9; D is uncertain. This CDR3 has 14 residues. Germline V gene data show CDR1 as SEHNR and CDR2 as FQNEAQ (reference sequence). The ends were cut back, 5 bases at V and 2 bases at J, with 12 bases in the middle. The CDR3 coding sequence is TGTGCCAGCAGCCAAGCTACGTTCAACTATGGCTACACCTTC. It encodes CASSQATFNYGYTF.

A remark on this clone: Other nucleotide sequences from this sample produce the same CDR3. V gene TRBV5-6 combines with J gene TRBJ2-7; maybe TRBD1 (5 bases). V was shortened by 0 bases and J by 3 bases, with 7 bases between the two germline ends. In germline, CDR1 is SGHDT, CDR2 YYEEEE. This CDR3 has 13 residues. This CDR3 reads CASSLVDSYEQYF. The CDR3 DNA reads TGTGCCAGCAGCTTGGTTGACAGCTACGAGCAGTACTTC. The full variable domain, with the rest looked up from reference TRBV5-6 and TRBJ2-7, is DAGVTQSPTHLIKTRGQQVTLRCSPKSGHDTVSWYQQALGQGPQFIFQYYEEEERQRGNFPDRFSGHQFPNYSSELNVNALLLGDSALYLCASSLVDSYEQYFGPGTRLTVT.

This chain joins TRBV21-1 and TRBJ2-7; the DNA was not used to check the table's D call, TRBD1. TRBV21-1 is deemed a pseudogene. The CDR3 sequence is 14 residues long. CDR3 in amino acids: CASSKARDRAGEYF. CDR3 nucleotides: TGTGCCAGCAGCAAAGCGAGGGACAGGGCGGGGGAGTACTTC.

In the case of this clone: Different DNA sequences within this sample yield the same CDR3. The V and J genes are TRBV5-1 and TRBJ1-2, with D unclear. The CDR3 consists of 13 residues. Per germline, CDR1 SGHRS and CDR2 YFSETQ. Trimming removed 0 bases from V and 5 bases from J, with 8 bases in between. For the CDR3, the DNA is TGCGCCAGCAGCTTGGAAGGGAGGTATGGCTACACCTTC. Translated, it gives CASSLEGRYGYTF. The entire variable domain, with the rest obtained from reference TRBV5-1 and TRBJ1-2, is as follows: KAGVTQTPRYLIKTRGQQVTLSCSPISGHRSVSWYQQTPGQGLQFLFEYFSETQRNKGNFPGRFSGRQFSNSRSEMNVSTLELGDSALYLCASSLEGRYGYTFGSGTRLTVV.

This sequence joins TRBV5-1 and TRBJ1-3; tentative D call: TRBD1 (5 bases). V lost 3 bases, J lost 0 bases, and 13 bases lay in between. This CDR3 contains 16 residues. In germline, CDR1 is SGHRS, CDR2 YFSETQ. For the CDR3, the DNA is TGCGCCAGCAGCTGGGGGGTCCAGGGCTCTGGAAACACCATATATTTT. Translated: CASSWGVQGSGNTIYF.

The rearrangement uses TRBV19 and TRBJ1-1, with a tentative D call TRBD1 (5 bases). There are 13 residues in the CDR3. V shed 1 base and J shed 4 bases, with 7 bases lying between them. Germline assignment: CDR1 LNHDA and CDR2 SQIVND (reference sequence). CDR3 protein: CASSIGGVTEAFF. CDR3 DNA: TGTGCCAGTAGTATAGGGGGGGTCACTGAAGCTTTCTTT.

CDR3 loop: CASSPGLGGSSYNEQFF. CDR3 nucleotides: TGTGCCAGCAGCCCGGGACTCGGGGGAAGCTCCTACAATGAGCAGTTCTTC. This rearrangement joins TRBV7-3 to TRBJ2-1; weak D call: TRBD2 (6 bases). Germline V CDR1 and CDR2: SGHTA, FQGTGA. Trimming stripped 5 bases from V and 0 bases from J, with 17 bases between. The CDR3 has 17 residues.

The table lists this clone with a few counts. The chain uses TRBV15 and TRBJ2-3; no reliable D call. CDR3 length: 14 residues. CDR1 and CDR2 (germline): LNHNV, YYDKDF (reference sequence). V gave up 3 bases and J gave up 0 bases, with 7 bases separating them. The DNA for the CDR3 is TGTGCCACCAGCAGGCTGGAGAGCACAGATACGCAGTATTTT. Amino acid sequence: CATSRLESTDTQYF. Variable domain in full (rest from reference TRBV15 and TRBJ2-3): DAMVIQNPRYQVTQFGKPVTLSCSQTLNHNVMYWYQQKSSQAPKLLFHYYDKDFNNEADTPDNFQSRRPNTSFCFLDIRSPGLGDTAMYLCATSRLESTDTQYFGPGTRLTVL.

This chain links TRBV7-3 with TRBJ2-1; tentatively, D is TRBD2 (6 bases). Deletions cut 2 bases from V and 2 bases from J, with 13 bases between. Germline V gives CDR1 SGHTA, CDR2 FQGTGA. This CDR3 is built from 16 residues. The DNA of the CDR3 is TGTGCCAGCAGCTTATTCGCCGGGGGTACCTACAATGAGCAGTTCTTC. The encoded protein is CASSLFAGGTYNEQFF. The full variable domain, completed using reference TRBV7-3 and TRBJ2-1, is GAGVSQTPSNKVTEKGKYVELRCDPISGHTALYWYRQSLGQGPEFLIYFQGTGAADDSGLPNDRFFAVRPEGSVSTLKIQRTERGDSAVYLCASSLFAGGTYNEQFFGPGTRLTVL.

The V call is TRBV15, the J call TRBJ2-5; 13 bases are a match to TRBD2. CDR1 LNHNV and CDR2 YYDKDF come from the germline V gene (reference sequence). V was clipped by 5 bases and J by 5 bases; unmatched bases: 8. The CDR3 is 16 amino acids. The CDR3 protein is CATSGGLAGVGETQYF. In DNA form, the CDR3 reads TGTGCCACCAGCGGAGGACTAGCGGGAGTCGGGGAGACCCAGTACTTC.

CDR3: CASSAGGLWVSSYEQYF. The CDR3 nucleotides read TGTGCCAGCAGCGCAGGTGGACTTTGGGTGTCCTCCTACGAGCAGTACTTC. The gene calls are TRBV7-2 and TRBJ2-7; D is possibly TRBD2 (5 bases). CDR3 length equals 17 residues. The V end was cut by 5 bases, the J end by 0 bases, with 20 bases between. Germline CDR1 reads SGHTA; CDR2 reads FQGNSA.

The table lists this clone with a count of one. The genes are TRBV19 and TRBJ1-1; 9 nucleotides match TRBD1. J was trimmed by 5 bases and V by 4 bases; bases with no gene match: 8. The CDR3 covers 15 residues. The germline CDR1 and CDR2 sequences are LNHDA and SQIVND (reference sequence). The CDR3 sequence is CASSTTGGIGTEAFF. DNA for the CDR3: TGTGCCAGTAGTACTACAGGGGGCATTGGGACTGAAGCTTTCTTT.

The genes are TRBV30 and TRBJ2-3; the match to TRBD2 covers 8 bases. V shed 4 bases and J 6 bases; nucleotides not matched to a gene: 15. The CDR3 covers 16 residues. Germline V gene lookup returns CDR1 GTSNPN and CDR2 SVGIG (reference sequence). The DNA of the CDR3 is TGTGCCTGGATGGGGACTAGGTTGAGCACAACGGATACGCAGTATTTT. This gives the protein CAWMGTRLSTTDTQYF.

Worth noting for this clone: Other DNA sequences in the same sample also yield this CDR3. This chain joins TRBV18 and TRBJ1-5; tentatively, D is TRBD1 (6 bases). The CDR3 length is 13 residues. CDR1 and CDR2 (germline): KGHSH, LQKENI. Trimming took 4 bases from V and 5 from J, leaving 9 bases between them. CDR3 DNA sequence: TGTGCCAGCTCACTGGACAGTCATCAGCCCCAGCATTTT. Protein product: CASSLDSHQPQHF. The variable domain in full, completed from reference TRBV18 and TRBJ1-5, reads NAGVMQNPRHLVRRRGQEARLRCSPMKGHSHVYWYRQLPEEGLKFMVYLQKENIIDESGMPKERFSAEFPKEGPSILRIQQVVRGDSAAYFCASSLDSHQPQHFGDGTRLSIL.

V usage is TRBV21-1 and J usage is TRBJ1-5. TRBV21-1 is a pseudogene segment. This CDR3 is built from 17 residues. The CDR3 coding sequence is TGTGCCAGCAGCAAAGGGGGGGAGGTACCTAGCAATCAGCCCCAGCATTTT. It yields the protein CASSKGGEVPSNQPQHF.

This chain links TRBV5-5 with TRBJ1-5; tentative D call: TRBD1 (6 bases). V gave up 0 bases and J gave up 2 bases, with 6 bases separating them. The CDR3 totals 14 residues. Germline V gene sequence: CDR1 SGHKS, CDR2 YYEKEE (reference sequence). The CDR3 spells CASSLAGGNQPQHF. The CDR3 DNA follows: TGTGCCAGCAGCTTGGCAGGGGGCAATCAGCCCCAGCATTTT.

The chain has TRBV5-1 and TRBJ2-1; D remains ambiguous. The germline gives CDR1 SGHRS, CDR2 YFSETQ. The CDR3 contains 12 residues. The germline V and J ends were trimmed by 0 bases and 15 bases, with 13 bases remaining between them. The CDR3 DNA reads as TGCGCCAGCAGCTTGGCCGGCGCTAAGCGGTTCTTC. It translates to CASSLAGAKRFF.

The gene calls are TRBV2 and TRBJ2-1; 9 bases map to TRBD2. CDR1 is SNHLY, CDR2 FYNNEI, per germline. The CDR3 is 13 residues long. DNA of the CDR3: TGTGCAGGTGGGCGGGAGGGCCCCCATGAGCAGTTCTTC. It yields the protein CAGGREGPHEQFF.

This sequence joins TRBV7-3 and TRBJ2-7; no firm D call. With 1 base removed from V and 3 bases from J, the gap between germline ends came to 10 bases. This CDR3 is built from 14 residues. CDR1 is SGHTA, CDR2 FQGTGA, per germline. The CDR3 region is CASSLKPPSYEQYF. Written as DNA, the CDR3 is TGTGCCAGCAGCTTAAAACCGCCCAGCTACGAGCAGTACTTC.